The 28 T cell receptor beta chains listed next were all sequenced from one sample in a study of blood T cell repertoires in COVID-19. Assay: immunoSEQ multiplex PCR; the TCRdb copy retains only in-frame clones and omits some. The profile covers some 210,000 clones, with roughly 80% appearing a single time and roughly 20% taken by the ten largest. Sequencing was performed on peripheral blood. These receptors all stem from a human donor in a cohort sampled during active COVID-19.

The J gene is TRBJ2-5, the V gene TRBV5-1; 8 bases align to TRBD2. The junction had 10 bases not matched to a gene; V was cut back by 7 bases and J by 5 bases. CDR1 is SGHRS, CDR2 YFSETQ, per germline. The CDR3 has 14 residues. The CDR3 DNA is TGCGCCAGCGGCCCGGGACTAGGTGGTGAGACCCAGTACTTC. Translating gives CASGPGLGGETQYF.

This clone appeared a few times. This sequence joins TRBV3-1 (or the pseudogene TRBV3-2) and TRBJ1-3, with D tentatively TRBD1 (6 bases). This CDR3 contains 17 residues. V lost 4 bases to trimming and J lost 0 bases, with 16 bases between them. Germline assignment: CDR1 LGHDT and CDR2 YNNKEL (reference sequence). The CDR3 region is CASSRGRGFDSGNTIYF. The CDR3 DNA sequence: TGTGCCAGCAGCCGAGGCAGGGGCTTTGACTCTGGAAACACCATATATTTT.

The chain uses TRBV4-1 and TRBJ1-1, with 7 bases identical to TRBD1. Germline V CDR1 and CDR2: MGHRA, YSYEKL. This CDR3 spans 13 amino acids. With 9 bases clipped from V and 0 bases from J, the junction kept 4 bases outside the gene matches. The CDR3 region is CASKGAMNTEAFF. As DNA, the CDR3 is TGCGCCAGTAAGGGGGCCATGAACACTGAAGCTTTCTTT.

The rearrangement uses TRBV5-8 and TRBJ1-5; D remains unclear. Germline assignment: CDR1 SGHTS and CDR2 YDEGEE. The V end was cut by 6 bases, the J end by 1 base, with 14 bases between. The CDR3 is made up of 15 amino acids. CDR3 protein: CASTPLQISNQPQHF. The CDR3 DNA is TGTGCCAGCACCCCTCTACAGATAAGCAATCAGCCCCAGCATTTT.

V usage is TRBV28 and J usage is TRBJ1-1; tentatively, D is TRBD1 (5 bases). V dropped 3 bases and J dropped 11 bases, with 16 bases sitting between them. The CDR3 is 13 amino acids. From germline, CDR1 is MDHEN and CDR2 SYDVKM. The CDR3 DNA is TGTGCCAGCAGTTTTAGCGGGGGACGTGAGGCTTTCTTT. Translation gives CASSFSGGREAFF.

The chain is built from TRBV7-9 and TRBJ2-5; D may be TRBD1 (6 bases). V was cut by 4 bases and J by 5 bases, with 17 bases left in between. The CDR3 loop spans 15 amino acids. Germline V gene sequence: CDR1 SEHNR, CDR2 FQNEAQ (reference sequence). CDR3 protein: CASSSNSGTGETQYF. As DNA, the CDR3 is TGTGCCAGCAGCTCTAATTCAGGAACAGGGGAGACCCAGTACTTC.

J is TRBJ2-6 and V is TRBV9; D not certain. Germline V gene data show CDR1 as SGDLS and CDR2 as YYNGEE. The CDR3 runs to 18 residues. With 0 bases removed from V and 0 bases from J, the gap between germline ends came to 13 bases. In DNA, the CDR3 is TGTGCCAGCAGCGTAGGCACAGAACTTTACTCTGGGGCCAACGTCCTGACTTTC. As protein: CASSVGTELYSGANVLTF.

This clone was seen only a few times. This chain's CDR3 is CASSDGGAGWRNEQFF. For the CDR3, the DNA is TGTGCCAGCAGTGATGGGGGAGCGGGATGGCGCAATGAGCAGTTCTTC. J is TRBJ2-1 and V is TRBV2; 7 bases are a match to TRBD2. The V and J ends lost 3 bases and 6 bases, in that order; junction bases with no gene match: 11. CDR3 size: 16 residues. The germline CDR1 and CDR2 sequences are SNHLY and FYNNEI.

This clone was recorded only once. The gene calls are TRBV19 and TRBJ2-5, with 8 nucleotides matching TRBD1. Trimming at V came to 6 bases and at J to 5 bases, leaving 8 bases not matched to a gene. Per the germline V gene, CDR1 is LNHDA and CDR2 is SQIVND (reference sequence). The CDR3 has 14 residues. CDR3 bases: TGTGCCAGTAGCCAGGACAGGGCCGGGGAGACCCAGTACTTC. Its translation: CASSQDRAGETQYF.

The chain combines TRBV11-2 with TRBJ2-7; TRBD1 is a possible D gene (6 bases). V was trimmed by 6 bases and J by 1 base, leaving 10 bases between them. CDR3 length: 13 amino acids. Germline-derived CDR1 and CDR2 are SGHAT and FQNNGV. The CDR3 sequence is CASSYGQSYEQYV. The CDR3 DNA sequence: TGTGCCAGCAGTTACGGACAGTCCTACGAGCAGTACGTC.

In this sample, this clone turned up once. This chain links TRBV9 with TRBJ1-4; D is ambiguous. The V and J ends lost 0 bases and 4 bases respectively, with 10 bases between them. CDR1 and CDR2 (germline): SGDLS, YYNGEE. The CDR3 contains 15 residues. The CDR3 DNA reads as TGTGCCAGCAGCGTAGAGGAGGGCCTTAATGAAAAACTGTTTTTT. Its protein is CASSVEEGLNEKLFF.

This chain connects TRBV9 to TRBJ1-1; D is perhaps TRBD1 (6 bases). Germline V gene sequence: CDR1 SGDLS, CDR2 YYNGEE. Trimming shortened V by 0 bases and J by 4 bases, and 13 bases separated the two germline ends. This CDR3 comprises 15 residues. CDR3 nucleotides: TGTGCCAGCAGCGTAGCCCTTTGGGGGCCCACTGAAGCTTTCTTT. Translating gives CASSVALWGPTEAFF.

V gene TRBV5-1 combines with J gene TRBJ2-7, with a possible D match to TRBD1 (5 bases). V lost 0 bases, J lost 3 bases, and 13 bases lay in between. The CDR3 has 15 amino acids. Germline V gives CDR1 SGHRS, CDR2 YFSETQ. In DNA, the CDR3 is TGCGCCAGCAGCTTGGATGGCCAGGGCCTCTACGAGCAGTACTTC. It is translated as CASSLDGQGLYEQYF.

V is TRBV24-1 and J is TRBJ2-7, with D possibly TRBD1 on 6 matching bases. V lost 3 bases, J lost 6 bases, and 11 bases lay in between. Germline values: CDR1 KGHDR, CDR2 SFDVKD. CDR3 size: 13 residues. In nucleotides, the CDR3 is TGTGCCACCAGTGATCAAGCAGGGGCCGAGCAGTACGTC. Encoded protein: CATSDQAGAEQYV.

The CDR3 sequence is CASSYRNSGEQYF. DNA for the CDR3: TGTGCCAGCAGTTACCGAAACTCGGGTGAGCAGTACTTC. The rearrangement uses TRBV6-6 and TRBJ2-7, with D unresolved. Germline assignment: CDR1 MNHNY and CDR2 SVGAGI (reference sequence). CDR3 size: 13 residues. The V gene lost 2 bases and the J gene lost 7 bases, with 12 bases spanning the gap.

This clone is a singleton in its sample. The chain has TRBV5-8 and TRBJ2-7, with 8 nucleotides matching TRBD1. Germline V lookup: CDR1 SGHTS, CDR2 YDEGEE. V lost 9 bases to trimming and J lost 3 bases; unmatched junction nucleotides: 8. CDR3 length: 13 residues. Written as DNA, the CDR3 is TGTGCCACTCGGACAGGGCCAGGCTACGAGCAGTACGTC. Its protein is CATRTGPGYEQYV.

This clone was counted between two and nine times. The V and J genes are TRBV5-1 and TRBJ2-2, with TRBD1 matching 9 bases. V shed 4 bases, J shed 4 bases, and the junction held 8 bases outside the gene matches. This CDR3 spans 16 amino acids. The germline V gene has CDR1 SGHRS and CDR2 YFSETQ. The CDR3 protein is CASSLTGGTGTGELFF. The CDR3 nucleotides are TGCGCCAGCAGCCTCACAGGGGGCACGGGCACCGGGGAGCTGTTTTTT.

The chain links TRBV5-1 to TRBJ2-3, with D perhaps matching TRBD2 (5 bases). Germline V lookup: CDR1 SGHRS, CDR2 YFSETQ. This CDR3 contains 14 residues. Trimming took off 4 bases at V and 2 bases at J, with 11 bases between the two ends. This CDR3 is CASSRRRDTDTQYF. CDR3 bases: TGCGCCAGCAGCCGGAGACGGGACACAGATACGCAGTATTTT. Variable domain in full (rest from reference TRBV5-1 and TRBJ2-3): KAGVTQTPRYLIKTRGQQVTLSCSPISGHRSVSWYQQTPGQGLQFLFEYFSETQRNKGNFPGRFSGRQFSNSRSEMNVSTLELGDSALYLCASSRRRDTDTQYFGPGTRLTVL.

This clone was detected a few times. The chain is built from TRBV6-6 and TRBJ1-5, with TRBD1 as a possible D gene (5 bases). The CDR3 has 13 amino acids. V was shortened by 4 bases and J by 7 bases, with 11 bases between the two germline ends. Germline V gene lookup returns CDR1 MNHNY and CDR2 SVGAGI (reference sequence). CDR3 nucleotides: TGTGCCAGCAGTTTGGCAGGGCGGCAGCCCCAGCATTTT. Its translation is CASSLAGRQPQHF.

The V gene is TRBV2, the J gene TRBJ2-7; D perhaps matches TRBD2 (6 bases). The V end was cut by 4 bases, the J end by 4 bases, with 11 bases between. CDR3 length equals 13 residues. Looked up from germline, CDR1 is SNHLY and CDR2 is FYNNEI. The DNA for the CDR3 is TGTGCCAGCAGTGGTACGGGGAGGTACGAGCAGTACGTC. Translating gives CASSGTGRYEQYV.

The chain has TRBV3-1 (or the pseudogene TRBV3-2) and TRBJ2-2; 15 nucleotides agree with TRBD2. V was pared by 3 bases and J by 5 bases, with 4 bases of the junction left unmatched. Germline values: CDR1 LGHDT, CDR2 YNNKEL (reference sequence). This CDR3 spans 17 amino acids. CDR3 region: CASSQGLAGGVTGELFF. The DNA for the CDR3 is TGTGCCAGCAGCCAGGGACTAGCGGGGGGAGTTACCGGGGAGCTGTTTTTT.

J is TRBJ1-5 and V is TRBV27, with D maybe TRBD1 (5 bases). Trimming left V 3 bases short and J 4 bases short, with 13 bases between. The germline gives CDR1 MNHEY, CDR2 SMNVEV (reference sequence). The CDR3 consists of 15 residues. The CDR3 here is CASSFATGLNQPQHF. CDR3 bases: TGTGCCAGCAGTTTTGCTACAGGCCTTAATCAGCCCCAGCATTTT.

The genes are TRBV19 and TRBJ2-3, with D perhaps matching TRBD1 (5 bases). This CDR3 spans 13 amino acids. V was shortened by 5 bases and J by 5 bases, with 11 bases between the two germline ends. Germline assignment: CDR1 LNHDA and CDR2 SQIVND (reference sequence). The CDR3: CASSSRQLDTQYF. In DNA, the CDR3 is TGTGCCAGTAGTTCCCGACAGCTAGATACGCAGTATTTT.

This chain connects TRBV6-5 to TRBJ1-2, with D perhaps matching TRBD1 (5 bases). Deletions cut 8 bases from V and 8 bases from J, with 18 bases between. This CDR3 has 13 amino acids. CDR1 MNHEY and CDR2 SVGAGI come from the germline V gene. The CDR3 nucleotides are TGTGCCAGCCAGAACTCTGGGGCTGGGGGCTACACCTTC. It yields the protein CASQNSGAGGYTF.

V is TRBV3-1 (or the pseudogene TRBV3-2) and J is TRBJ1-2, with D hard to call. Germline CDR1 LGHDT, CDR2 YNNKEL (reference sequence). The V and J ends lost 1 base and 8 bases respectively, with 11 bases between them. The CDR3 totals 13 residues. This CDR3 is CASSQGGGQGYTF. The CDR3 nucleotides read TGTGCCAGCAGCCAAGGTGGTGGTCAGGGCTACACCTTC.

The chain links TRBV21-1 to TRBJ2-7; TRBD2, the D gene given by the table, was not confirmed from the DNA. TRBV21-1 is labeled a pseudogene. CDR3 size: 12 residues. The CDR3 region is CASVHSFYEQYF. For the CDR3, the DNA is TGTGCCAGCGTTCACTCATTCTACGAGCAGTACTTC.

This clone appeared once. The chain joins TRBV3-1 (or the pseudogene TRBV3-2) to TRBJ1-2; TRBD1 might be the D (5 bases). The CDR3 consists of 12 residues. The V end lost 4 bases, the J end lost 4 bases, and 7 bases lay between the germline ends. Germline loops: CDR1 LGHDT, CDR2 YNNKEL (reference sequence). CDR3 residues: CASSPDSYGYTF. The DNA of the CDR3 is TGTGCCAGCAGCCCTGACAGCTATGGCTACACCTTC.

CDR3 amino acids: CALPGDRQETQYF. The CDR3 nucleotides are TGTGCCCTCCCGGGGGATAGACAAGAGACCCAGTACTTC. The chain recombines TRBV15 with TRBJ2-5, with D tentatively TRBD2 (6 bases). Per the germline V gene, CDR1 is LNHNV and CDR2 is YYDKDF (reference sequence). CDR3 length: 13 residues. V lost 11 bases and J 2 bases, leaving 15 bases between the germline ends.